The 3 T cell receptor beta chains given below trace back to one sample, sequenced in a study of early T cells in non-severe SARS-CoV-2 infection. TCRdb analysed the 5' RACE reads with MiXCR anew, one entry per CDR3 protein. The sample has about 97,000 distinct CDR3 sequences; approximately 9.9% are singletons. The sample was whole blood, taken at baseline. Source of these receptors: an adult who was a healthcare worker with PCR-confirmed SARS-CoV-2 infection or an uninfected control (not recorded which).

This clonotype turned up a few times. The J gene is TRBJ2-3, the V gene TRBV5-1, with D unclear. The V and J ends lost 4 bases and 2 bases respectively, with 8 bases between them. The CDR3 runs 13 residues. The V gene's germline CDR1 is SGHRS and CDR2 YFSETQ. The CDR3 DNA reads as TGCGCCAGCAGCGAGCCAGTCACAGATACGCAGTATTTT. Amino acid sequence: CASSEPVTDTQYF. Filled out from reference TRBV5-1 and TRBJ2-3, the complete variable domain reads KAGVTQTPRYLIKTRGQQVTLSCSPISGHRSVSWYQQTPGQGLQFLFEYFSETQRNKGNFPGRFSGRQFSNSRSEMNVSTLELGDSALYLCASSEPVTDTQYFGPGTRLTVL.

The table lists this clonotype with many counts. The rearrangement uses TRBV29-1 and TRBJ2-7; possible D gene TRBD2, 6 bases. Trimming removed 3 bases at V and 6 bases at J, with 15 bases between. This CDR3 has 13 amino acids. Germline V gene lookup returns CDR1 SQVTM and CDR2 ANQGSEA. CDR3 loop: CSVDGRGGGEQYF. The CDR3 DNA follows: TGCAGCGTTGACGGGCGGGGAGGAGGCGAGCAGTACTTC.

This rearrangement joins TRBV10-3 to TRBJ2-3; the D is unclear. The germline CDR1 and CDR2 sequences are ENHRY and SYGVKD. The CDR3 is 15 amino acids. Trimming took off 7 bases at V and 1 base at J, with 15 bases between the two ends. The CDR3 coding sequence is TGTGCCATCACCGGGTTGCCAGGAGGCACAGATACGCAGTATTTT. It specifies CAITGLPGGTDTQYF.